This TCR beta chain was retrieved from a study of blood T cell repertoires in COVID-19 (TCRdb year 2020). Concerning the study at large: Collaborator samples came from the United States, Italy and Spain and covered acute and convalescent phases of COVID-19. The samples were drawn from two sources: the first 160 participants of the ongoing ImmuneRACE study, and 1,000 to 1,500 subjects contributed by 6 global collaborators. Where HLA class I and class II types were available, the types were taken from metadata supplied by the sample provider, not from assay-based typing. Deeply sampled blood TCRbeta repertoires from subjects exposed to, actively infected with, or recovered from COVID-19 were included in the dataset. Sample metadata almost always included a de-identified subject ID, COVID-19 status, age in years and sex. The repertoires were released in a freely available public database intended as a resource for research on the immune response to SARS-CoV-2. The material from the prospective study consisted of cDNA or gDNA derived from T cells, B-cell-depleted T cells, or PBMCs.

TCRbeta CDR3 regions were amplified from genomic DNA using the immunoSEQ Assay, a bias-controlled multiplex PCR. On the study's bioinformatics: Within the assay, amplification of reference gene primers was used to estimate how many nucleated cells each sample contained. To quantify the absolute abundance of each unique TCRbeta CDR3 rearrangement, sequence reads were collapsed and filtered. Productive Simpson clonality was computed per sample as the square root of Simpson's diversity index over productive rearrangements. The immuneACCESS repertoire file appears here via TCRdb, limited to in-frame rearrangements. These files lack a portion of the clones; in checked studies, under half of the deficit traces to unresolved V genes, and the cause of the others is not known. D and trimming come from the DNA, and the V and J calls and clone size come from that table. The sample table shows fewer than 70,000 clones, and roughly 87% are seen once. 7.8% of the sample is in the top ten clones.

The collaborating institutions used their own protocols to collect whole blood in K2EDTA tubes. Collaborator samples were shipped for TCRbeta analysis as frozen whole blood, isolated PBMCs, or DNA extracted from either sample type. Paper-wide results and their limitations: How much clinical and demographic metadata was included differed by source and by participant, and the metadata was provided uncurated.

A note on this clone: No antigen is known for it. Within one base of it there is no much larger clone, and no base qualities were kept.

Sequences were obtained from peripheral blood. The sequence derives from a man in his forties or fifties with active COVID-19.

The sequenced DNA: TGTGCCAGCAGTTACTCGATTGGTCAGGGGCGATACGAGCAGTACTTC. It codes for CASSYSIGQGRYEQYF. Recombination linked TRBV6-2 or TRBV6-3 to TRBJ2-7, and perhaps TRBD1 as D gene, on 6 matching bases. The germline V gene encodes CDR1 MNHEY and CDR2 SVGEGT. Counted from cysteine to phenylalanine, this CDR3 has 16 amino acids. Only the CDR3 DNA stays, 48 bases, in frame from base 1. V and J are truncated by 0 bases and 4 bases respectively, leaving an intervening sequence of 16 bases.